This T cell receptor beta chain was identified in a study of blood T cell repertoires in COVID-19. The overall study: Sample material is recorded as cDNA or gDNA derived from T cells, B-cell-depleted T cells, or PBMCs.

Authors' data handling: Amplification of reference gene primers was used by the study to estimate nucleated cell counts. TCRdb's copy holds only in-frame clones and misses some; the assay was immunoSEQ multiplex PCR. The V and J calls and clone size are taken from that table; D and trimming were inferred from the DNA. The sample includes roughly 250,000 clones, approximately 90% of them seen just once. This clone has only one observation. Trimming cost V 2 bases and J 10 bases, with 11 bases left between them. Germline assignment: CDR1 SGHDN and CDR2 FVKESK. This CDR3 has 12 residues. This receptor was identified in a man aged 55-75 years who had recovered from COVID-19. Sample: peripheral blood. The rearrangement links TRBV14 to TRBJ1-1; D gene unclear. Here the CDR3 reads CASSQFKEGAFF. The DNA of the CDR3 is TGTGCCAGCAGCCAATTTAAGGAGGGAGCTTTCTTT.